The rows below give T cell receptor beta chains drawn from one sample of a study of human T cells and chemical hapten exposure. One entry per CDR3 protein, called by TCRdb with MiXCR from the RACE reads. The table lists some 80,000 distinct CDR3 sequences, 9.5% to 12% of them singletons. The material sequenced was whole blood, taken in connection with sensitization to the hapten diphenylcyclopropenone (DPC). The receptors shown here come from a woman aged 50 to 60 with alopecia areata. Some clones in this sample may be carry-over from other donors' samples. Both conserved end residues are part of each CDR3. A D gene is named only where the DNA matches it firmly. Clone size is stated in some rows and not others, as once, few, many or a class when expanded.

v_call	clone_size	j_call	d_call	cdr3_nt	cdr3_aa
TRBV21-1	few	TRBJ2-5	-	TGTGCCAGCATCCCCCGGACAGGGGGCCTAGAGACCCAGTACTTC	CASIPRTGGLETQYF
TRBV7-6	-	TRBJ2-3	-	TGTGCCGGCAGCCTTCGACTCAGCACAGATACGCAGTATTTT	CAGSLRLSTDTQYF
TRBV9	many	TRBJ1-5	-	TGTGCCAGCAGCCCCAGCGTGGGGCATCAGCCCCAGCATTTT	CASSPSVGHQPQHF
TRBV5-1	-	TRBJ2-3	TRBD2	TGCGCCAGCAGCTTTTACTCCCGCGGGAGTACAGATACGCAGTATTTT	CASSFYSRGSTDTQYF
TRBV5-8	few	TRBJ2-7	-	TGTGCCAGCAGCTCTGCGGGACACTCCTACGAGCAGTACTTC	CASSSAGHSYEQYF
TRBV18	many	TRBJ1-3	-	TGTGCCAGCTCACCACCGGGACGACACTCTGGAAACACCATATATTTT	CASSPPGRHSGNTIYF
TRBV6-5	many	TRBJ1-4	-	TGTGCCAGCAGTTACTCGGCAGGGGTCCTTAATGAAAAACTGTTTTTT	CASSYSAGVLNEKLFF
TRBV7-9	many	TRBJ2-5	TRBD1	TGTGCCAGCAGCTCCGGGACAGAAGAGACCCAGTACTTC	CASSSGTEETQYF
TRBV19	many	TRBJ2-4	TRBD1	TGTGCCAGTCGTACAGGGGGTGGAGGAAACATTCAGTACTTC	CASRTGGGGNIQYF
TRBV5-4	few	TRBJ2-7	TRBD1	TGTGCCAGCAGCGGTGGGACAGGGGGCATGTACGAGCAGTACTTC	CASSGGTGGMYEQYF
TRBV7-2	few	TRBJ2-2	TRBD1	TGTGCCAGCAGCGGACGACAGGGGACCGGGGAGCTGTTTTTT	CASSGRQGTGELFF
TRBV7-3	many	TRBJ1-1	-	TGTGCCAGCAGCTTACAAGGGAGCATGAACACTGAAGCTTTCTTT	CASSLQGSMNTEAFF
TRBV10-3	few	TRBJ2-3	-	TGTGCCATCAGTCCCACGGGGGATAGCACAGATACGCAGTATTTT	CAISPTGDSTDTQYF
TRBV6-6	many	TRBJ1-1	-	TGTGCCAGCAGTCGCTACGGGGACACTGAAGCTTTCTTT	CASSRYGDTEAFF
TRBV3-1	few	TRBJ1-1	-	TGTGCCAGCAGCCAAGGTGGAGGGTTGCAGAACACTGAAGCTTTCTTT	CASSQGGGLQNTEAFF
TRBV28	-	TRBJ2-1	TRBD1	TGTGCCAGCAGTCCTACCCGGGACAGGGGCCATGAGCAGTTCTTC	CASSPTRDRGHEQFF
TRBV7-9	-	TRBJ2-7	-	TGTGCCAGCAGCGGGGTGGTCCGGGACCTTTCCTACGAGCAGTACTTC	CASSGVVRDLSYEQYF
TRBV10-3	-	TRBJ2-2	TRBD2	TGTGCCATCAGTGAGGAGGGGCTAGCGGGCACCGGGGAGCTGTTTTTT	CAISEEGLAGTGELFF
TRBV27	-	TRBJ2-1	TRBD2	TGTGCCAGCAGTACAGCCGGGACTAGCAAATTCTTC	CASSTAGTSKFF
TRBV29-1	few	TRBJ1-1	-	TGCAGCGTTGGACAGAACACTGAAGCTTTCTTT	CSVGQNTEAFF
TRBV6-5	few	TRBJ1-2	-	TGTGCCAGCAGAGCCCGGGGAGTTAACTATGGCTACACCTTC	CASRARGVNYGYTF
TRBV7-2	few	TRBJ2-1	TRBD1	TGTGCCAGCAGCGTGCGACAGGGGGGGTACAATGAGCAGTTCTTC	CASSVRQGGYNEQFF
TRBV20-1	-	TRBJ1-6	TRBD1	TGCAGTGCTAACCCGGGACAGGATAATTCACCCCTCCACTTT	CSANPGQDNSPLHF
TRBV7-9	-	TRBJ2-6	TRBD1	TGTGCCAGCAGCCTAACAGGGGTACTTGGGGCCAACGTCCTGACTTTC	CASSLTGVLGANVLTF
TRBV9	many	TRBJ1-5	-	TGTGCCAGCAGCTCGGCAGGGAATCAGCCCCAGCATTTT	CASSSAGNQPQHF
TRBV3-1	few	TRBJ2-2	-	TGTGCCAGCAGCTCCGGGACTTTGGGCACCGGGGAGCTGTTTTTT	CASSSGTLGTGELFF
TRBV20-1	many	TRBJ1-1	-	TGCAGTGCTAGAGGGGGTTGGGACACTGAAGCTTTCTTT	CSARGGWDTEAFF
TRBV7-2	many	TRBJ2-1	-	TGTGCCAGCAGCTTAGCCACCAGCTCCTACAATGAGCAGTTCTTC	CASSLATSSYNEQFF
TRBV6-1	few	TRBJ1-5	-	TGTGCCAGCAGTGAAAATTTTGGGGTTGGGCAGCCCCAGCATTTT	CASSENFGVGQPQHF
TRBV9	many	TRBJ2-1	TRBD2	TGTGCCAGCAGTGCGACTGGACTAGCGGTTTACAATGAGCAGTTCTTC	CASSATGLAVYNEQFF
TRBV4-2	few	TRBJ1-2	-	TGTGCCAGCAGCCAAGGTGTAATCGACTGGGTAGCTGGCTACACCTTC	CASSQGVIDWVAGYTF
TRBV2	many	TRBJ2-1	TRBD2	TGTGCCAGCAGAGCTGGACTAGCGGGGGCCTTCCTCTCGCGTGAGCAGTTCTTC	CASRAGLAGAFLSREQFF
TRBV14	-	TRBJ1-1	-	TGTGCCAGCAGCCGAGACGGGGACACTGAAGCTTTCTTT	CASSRDGDTEAFF
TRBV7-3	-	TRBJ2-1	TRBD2	TGTGCCAGCAGCTCCTTGAGGACTAGCCCGGATGAGCAGTTCTTC	CASSSLRTSPDEQFF
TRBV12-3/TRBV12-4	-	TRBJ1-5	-	TGTGCCAGCAGTTTAGGGCAGCGAAGGCCCCAGCATTTT	CASSLGQRRPQHF
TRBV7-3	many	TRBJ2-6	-	TGTGCCAGCAGTTCGTCGGGAGCCTCTGGGGCCAACGTCCTGACTTTC	CASSSSGASGANVLTF
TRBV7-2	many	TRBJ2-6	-	TGTGCCAGCAGCTTTTACGAACCTGGGGCCAACGTCCTGACTTTC	CASSFYEPGANVLTF
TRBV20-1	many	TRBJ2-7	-	TGCAGTGCTCAGGGGAACAACTCCTACGAGCAGTACTTC	CSAQGNNSYEQYF
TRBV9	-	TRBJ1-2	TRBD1	TGTGCCAGGCACAGGGGGGCTAACTATGGCTACACCTTC	CARHRGANYGYTF
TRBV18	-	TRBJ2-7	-	TGTGCCAGCTCACCCCATTCCTACGAGCAGTACTTC	CASSPHSYEQYF
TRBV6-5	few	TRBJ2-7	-	TGTGCCAGCAGTTCCACCAATTACGAGCAGTACTTC	CASSSTNYEQYF